Shown below are 8 T cell receptor beta chains from a single sample sequenced in a study of blood T cell repertoires in COVID-19. The repertoire was sequenced with immunoSEQ multiplex PCR; TCRdb's copy has only in-frame clones and lacks some. The profile shows some 380,000 clones, about 80% of them singletons. Sequencing input: peripheral blood. The origin of the receptors is a human donor with acute or convalescent COVID-19. The donor label of this sample is uncertain.

The chain has TRBV12-3 or TRBV12-4 and TRBJ1-6, with D possibly being TRBD1 (6 bases). Trimming took off 4 bases at V and 9 bases at J, with 10 bases between the two ends. This CDR3 is 13 amino acids long. The CDR3 DNA reads as TGTGCCAGCAGTTACACAGGGCCTTCACCCCTCCACTTT. This translates into CASSYTGPSPLHF.

The chain links TRBV7-9 to TRBJ1-2; perhaps TRBD1 as D (5 bases). CDR1 SEHNR and CDR2 FQNEAQ come from the germline V gene (reference sequence). This CDR3 comprises 12 residues. V lost 2 bases, J lost 4 bases, and 5 bases lay in between. CDR3 loop: CASSLQGYGYTF. Written as DNA, the CDR3 is TGTGCCAGCAGCTTACAGGGCTATGGCTACACCTTC.

This chain connects TRBV19 to TRBJ1-2; 9 bases match TRBD1. Germline V gene lookup returns CDR1 LNHDA and CDR2 SQIVND (reference sequence). J gave up 7 bases and V 7 bases, and 13 bases lay outside the gene matches. This CDR3 has 15 residues. CDR3 in amino acids: CASKPGETGGIGYTF. CDR3 nucleotide sequence: TGTGCCAGTAAACCAGGGGAGACAGGGGGAATTGGCTACACCTTC.

This sequence joins TRBV19 and TRBJ1-1; 7 nucleotides agree with TRBD1. V shed 11 bases, J shed 3 bases, and the junction held 18 bases outside the gene matches. The length of the CDR3 is 16 residues. Germline assignment: CDR1 LNHDA and CDR2 SQIVND (reference sequence). Written as DNA, the CDR3 is TGTGCCTGCCGAGGCAGGGGGATTGATGGGGACACTGAAGCTTTCTTT. It codes for CACRGRGIDGDTEAFF.

The genes are TRBV5-6 and TRBJ2-1; 9 bases map to TRBD1. Germline values: CDR1 SGHDT, CDR2 YYEEEE. The V segment lost 6 bases and the J segment 1 base; nucleotides outside the gene matches: 8. The CDR3 runs to 16 residues. CDR3 sequence: CASNRDRVRSYNEQFF. CDR3 coding DNA: TGTGCCAGCAACCGGGACAGGGTACGGTCCTACAATGAGCAGTTCTTC. Full variable domain (outside the CDR3, taken from reference TRBV5-6 and TRBJ2-1): DAGVTQSPTHLIKTRGQQVTLRCSPKSGHDTVSWYQQALGQGPQFIFQYYEEEERQRGNFPDRFSGHQFPNYSSELNVNALLLGDSALYLCASNRDRVRSYNEQFFGPGTRLTVL.

The chain is built from TRBV3-1 (or the pseudogene TRBV3-2) and TRBJ1-5; tentative D call: TRBD1 (5 bases). The CDR3 has 15 residues. Per the germline V gene, CDR1 is LGHDT and CDR2 is YNNKEL (reference sequence). Deletions cut 1 base from V and 4 bases from J, with 11 bases between. CDR3 amino acids: CASSQGGSNNQPQHF. Here the CDR3 DNA reads TGTGCCAGCAGCCAAGGGGGCAGCAATAATCAGCCCCAGCATTTT.

The rearrangement uses TRBV29-1 and TRBJ2-5; 8 bases line up with TRBD2. With V trimmed by 7 bases and J by 7 bases, 14 bases remained unmatched. Germline CDR1 and CDR2: SQVTM and ANQGSEA. CDR3 length: 14 residues. The CDR3 DNA reads as TGCAGCGCCAGTCGACCGGGACTAGGCAGGACCCAGTACTTC. Translation: CSASRPGLGRTQYF.

The chain uses TRBV18 and TRBJ2-7; TRBD1 aligns across 9 bases. This CDR3 comprises 16 residues. CDR1 is KGHSH, CDR2 LQKENI, per germline. After removal of 5 bases from V and 4 bases from J, the junction contained 12 bases not matched to a gene. CDR3 sequence: CASSLSTGGESYEQYF. The CDR3 coding sequence is TGTGCCAGCTCATTATCGACAGGGGGTGAATCGTACGAGCAGTACTTC.